In its sample, the clone carrying this TCR beta chain was seen a few times. Its specificity is not known. This record belongs to a study of T-cell memory formation after mild COVID-19. For the study at large: Largely donor-specific sequence clusters came from two donors. Study conclusions and caveats: Whether second-wave clones peaking at day 37 were SARS-CoV-2 specific went unconfirmed. Clones that contracted from day 15 to 85 had balanced CD4/CD8; later expanders were CD4+ biased.

5'RACE primed at constant segments yielded TCR alpha and TCR beta cDNA libraries bearing sample barcodes and UMIs. TCRdb itself ran the 5' RACE reads through MiXCR, one entry per CDR3 protein. This sample carries about 250,000 distinct CDR3 sequences, less than 20% of them seen once, and the ten largest clones take about 2%. The germline V and J ends were trimmed by 2 bases and 7 bases, with 11 bases remaining between them. Looked up from germline, CDR1 is SEHNR and CDR2 is FQNEAQ (reference sequence). This CDR3 is built from 13 residues. The genes are TRBV7-9 and TRBJ1-1; D not resolved. The receptor's source is an adult woman who had mild COVID-19 (a few samples of this study predate the infection). Cell type and time point are not known. Sequencing was done on a sample of PBMCs or a T cell subset sorted from them (not recorded which). The CDR3 coding sequence is TGTGCCAGCAGCTTATCCGGGTTTAGTGAAGCTTTCTTT. Its protein product is CASSLSGFSEAFF.